This T cell receptor beta chain was obtained from a study of human T cells and chemical hapten exposure. Overall study findings and caveats: No alteration of TCRs above 1 in 1000 frequency was seen with DPC sensitization.

Total RNA extraction was carried out from unfractionated whole blood. TCRdb redid the calling of the 5' RACE reads with MiXCR, one entry per CDR3 protein. The sample contains 65,000 to 95,000 distinct CDR3 sequences, about 7.7% of which appear only once. This clonotype showed up just a few times. Its antigen is still unknown. The junction had 6 bases not matched to a gene; V was cut back by 6 bases and J by 5 bases. Germline assignment: CDR1 SQVTM and CDR2 ANQGSEA. This CDR3 is 15 amino acids long. The chain joins TRBV29-1 to TRBJ2-1; 14 nucleotides line up with TRBD2. This receptor was taken from a male donor in good health. The CDR3 DNA sequence: TGCAGCGTAGGACTAGCGGGGGGACGAAACAATGAGCAGTTCTTC. This encodes CSVGLAGGRNNEQFF.